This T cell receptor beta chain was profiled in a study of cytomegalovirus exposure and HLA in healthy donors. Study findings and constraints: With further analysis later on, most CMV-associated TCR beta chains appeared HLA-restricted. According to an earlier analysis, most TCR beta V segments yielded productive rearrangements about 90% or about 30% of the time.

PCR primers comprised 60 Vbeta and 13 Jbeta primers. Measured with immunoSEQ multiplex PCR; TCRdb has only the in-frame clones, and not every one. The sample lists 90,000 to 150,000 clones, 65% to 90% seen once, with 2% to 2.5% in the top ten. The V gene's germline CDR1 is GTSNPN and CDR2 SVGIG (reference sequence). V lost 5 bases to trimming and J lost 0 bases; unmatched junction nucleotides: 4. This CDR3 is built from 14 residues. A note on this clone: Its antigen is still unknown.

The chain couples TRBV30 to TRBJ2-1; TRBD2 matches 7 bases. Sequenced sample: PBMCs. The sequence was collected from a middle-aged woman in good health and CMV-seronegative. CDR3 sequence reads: CAWEPGGSYNEQFF. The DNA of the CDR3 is TGTGCCTGGGAGCCGGGGGGCTCCTACAATGAGCAGTTCTTC. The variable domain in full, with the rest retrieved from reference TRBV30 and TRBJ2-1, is SQTIHQWPATLVQPVGSPLSLECTVEGTSNPNLYWYRQAAGRGLQLLFYSVGIGQISSEVPQNLSASRPQDRQFILSSKKLLLSDSGFYLCAWEPGGSYNEQFFGPGTRLTVL.